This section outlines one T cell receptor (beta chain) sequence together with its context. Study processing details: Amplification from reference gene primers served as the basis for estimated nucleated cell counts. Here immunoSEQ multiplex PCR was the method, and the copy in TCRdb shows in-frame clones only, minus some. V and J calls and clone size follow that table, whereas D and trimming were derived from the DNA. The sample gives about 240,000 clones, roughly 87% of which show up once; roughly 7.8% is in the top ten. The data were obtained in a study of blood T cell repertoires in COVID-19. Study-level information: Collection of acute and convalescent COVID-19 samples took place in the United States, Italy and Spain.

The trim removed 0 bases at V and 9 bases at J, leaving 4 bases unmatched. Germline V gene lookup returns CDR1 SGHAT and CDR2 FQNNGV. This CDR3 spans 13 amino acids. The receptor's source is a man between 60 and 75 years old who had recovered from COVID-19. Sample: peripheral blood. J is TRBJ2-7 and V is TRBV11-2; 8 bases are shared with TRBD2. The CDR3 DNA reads TGTGCCAGCAGCTTAGACGGGGGGGCGGTGCAGTACTTC. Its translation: CASSLDGGAVQYF.